The clone carrying this T cell receptor (beta chain) occurred a few times. Its target is not known. This sample stems from a study of T cell repertoires in cytomegalovirus infection. About the study: From public TCR beta signatures came an indication of both CMV infection and matching HLA type.

CDR1 is MNHNY and CDR2 is SVGAGI in the germline V gene (reference sequence). V was clipped by 7 bases and J by 11 bases; unmatched bases: 11. The CDR3 has 13 residues. Study-level results: Cumulative public TCR beta family frequency identified CMV carriers with the relevant HLA.

TCRdb re-derived calls from the reads in MiXCR, one entry per CDR3 protein. The sample yields 200,000 or so distinct CDR3 sequences, 35% to 40% seen once. Source: CD8+ T cells from cultured PBMCs, taken from culture after CMV antigen stimulation. The source is a human donor in good health (CMV status not recorded). Some clones in this sample may be carry-over from other donors' samples. The V gene is TRBV6-6, the J gene TRBJ2-4, with TRBD2 identical over 7 bases. In DNA form, the CDR3 reads TGTGCCAGCAAGGGCGGGGGAATTGATCTTCAGTACTTC. Translated, it gives CASKGGGIDLQYF.